This T cell receptor (beta chain) is from a study of cytomegalovirus exposure and HLA in healthy donors. Study-wide context: Ancestry clustering placed 81% of some 400 genotyped donors in the Caucasian-associated cluster. General study points: A few of the chains that were CMV-associated were confirmed in vitro to be specific for CMV antigens. In terms of immune exposure information, only CMV serostatus was available.

Concerning this clone itself: What it recognizes is unknown. This clone may be a read error of a much larger clone one base away.

Amplification used 60 Vbeta primers and 13 Jbeta primers. Clones were read by immunoSEQ multiplex PCR, and TCRdb kept only the in-frame ones, dropping some. The table lists some 180,000 clones, over 65% of them singletons, with over 1.1% in the top ten. V shed 5 bases and J shed 2 bases, with 4 bases lying between them. The CDR3 has 11 residues. CDR1 is MNHEY and CDR2 is SVGAGI in the germline V gene. The donors (healthy individuals) were bone marrow donors. This TCR came from a man younger than 35 in good health and CMV-seronegative. Sequenced material: PBMCs. This chain uses TRBV6-5 with TRBJ2-7, with no clear D. The CDR3 sequence is CASSDTYEQYF. The CDR3 region has the DNA TGTGCCAGCAGTGACACCTACGAGCAGTACTTC.